This T cell receptor (beta chain) was recorded in a study of shared clonotypes between healthy human individuals. Overall study context: The donor group consisted of two women and a few men, aged 18 to 49. Whole-study results and caveats: An expected dependence of interdonor clonotype sharing on sequencing depth was noted.

The deep-level immunoSEQ assay was used. Every subset had its genomic DNA shared out evenly among several immunoSEQ plates. Using immunoSEQ multiplex PCR, the repertoire was profiled, and TCRdb retains in-frame clones only, with some absent. The repertoire consists of fewer than 650,000 clones, with 60% to 85% occurring once and the leading ten covering about an eighth. Trimming at V came to 2 bases and at J to 0 bases, leaving 1 base not matched to a gene. CDR3 length equals 16 residues. Germline CDR1 SGHRS, CDR2 YFSETQ. Remarks on this clone: Antigen specificity is unknown. The identical CDR3 is also encoded by other nucleotide sequences in the sample.

This TCR derives from a woman in her 40s in good health. Some clones in this sample may be carry-over from other donors' samples. V usage is TRBV5-1 and J usage is TRBJ1-4, with 10 bases aligning to TRBD1. The specimen sequenced was PBMCs. The CDR3 region is CASSLGQGATNEKLFF. The CDR3 bases are TGCGCCAGCAGCTTAGGACAGGGGGCAACTAATGAAAAACTGTTTTTT.